The rows below give T cell receptor beta chains drawn from one sample of a study of control samples from healthy donors and cancer patients. TCRdb's table, derived via immunoSEQ multiplex PCR, lists solely in-frame clones and lacks some. Among around 100,000 clones listed, roughly 90% were seen once. The material sequenced was blood. These TCRs come from a woman in her forties or fifties in good health. Both conserved end residues are trimmed from each CDR3. Fields, in order: J gene, clone size, V gene, CDR3 protein. Clone size is not always given. Where it is, it says once, few, many or a class for expanded clones.

>TRBJ1-1|few|TRBV11-2
ASSLDLQGGQVKSF
>TRBJ2-3|.|TRBV11-2
ASSSTLSGIGTDTQY
>TRBJ1-1|.|TRBV4-1
ASSQAPKAGWVDTEAF
>TRBJ2-1|.|TRBV5-1
ASRLAGGNEQF
>TRBJ2-2|once|TRBV6-6
ASSHDPTRTGELF
>TRBJ1-4|.|TRBV19
ASSPARGRFEKLF
>TRBJ2-7|.|TRBV30
AWSVDGQGPVSSYEQY
>TRBJ2-3|.|TRBV27
ASSFFRRGDTQY
>TRBJ2-5|.|TRBV5-1
ASSLRRTGPNQETQY
>TRBJ1-4|.|TRBV30
ASRGEATNEKLF
>TRBJ2-1|.|TRBV9
ASSSGVGSYNEQF
>TRBJ2-3|.|TRBV6-1
ASSEWLAETDTQY
>TRBJ2-2|.|TRBV5-1
ASSLASTLETGELF
>TRBJ2-1|.|TRBV7-9
ASSLNFNEQF
>TRBJ2-3|.|TRBV7-3
ASSYTSGGAADTQY
>TRBJ1-6|.|TRBV19
ASSIGTGGNSPLH
>TRBJ2-3|.|TRBV7-3
ASSFSGGAIDTQY
>TRBJ2-1|.|TRBV21-1
ASSKKKGAGGLLNEQF
>TRBJ2-5|few|TRBV11-2
ASSLGGSGRTTETQY
>TRBJ1-3|.|TRBV6-5
ASSYSSTVSGNTIY
>TRBJ2-2|once|TRBV30
AWRANTGELF
>TRBJ1-1|.|TRBV5-4
ASSLKEVARGAF
>TRBJ1-3|once|TRBV19
ASFPGGTGNTIY
>TRBJ1-4|.|TRBV27
ASSLARLATNEKLF
>TRBJ1-4|.|TRBV4-1
ASSQVNRATNEKLF
>TRBJ2-7|.|TRBV19
ASSFQGSYEQY
>TRBJ2-3|once|TRBV5-1
ASSLYGGSTDTQY
>TRBJ1-2|few|TRBV19
ASSPRDRVAYT
>TRBJ2-2|.|TRBV3-1/TRBV3-2
ASSLEKRGGLDTGELF
>TRBJ2-1|.|TRBV10-1
ASSRDSGGSYNEQF
>TRBJ1-1|.|TRBV2
ARKLAGNTEAF
>TRBJ2-1|.|TRBV3-1/TRBV3-2
ASSRLGGSNEQF
>TRBJ1-6|.|TRBV7-2
ASSLRRGGNSPLH
>TRBJ2-3|.|TRBV6-5
ASSYMGGAGTDTQY
>TRBJ1-5|.|TRBV4-1
ASSQGGLDSLYSNQPQH
>TRBJ1-2|few|TRBV5-4
ASSPGTGGAGLVGYT
>TRBJ2-7|once|TRBV5-8
ASSLAGWRYEQY
>TRBJ2-1|.|TRBV5-1
ASSFNSAGAGNEQF
>TRBJ1-3|.|TRBV7-9
ASSRQVNSGNTIY
>TRBJ2-5|once|TRBV6-5
ASSYSTVSQETQY
>TRBJ1-6|.|TRBV5-6
ASSLTSYNSPLH
>TRBJ1-5|.|TRBV27
ASKGQGIQPQH
>TRBJ2-2|.|TRBV7-3
ASSASSDPGTGELF
>TRBJ1-5|.|TRBV3-1/TRBV3-2
ASSRGGGNQPQH
>TRBJ2-3|few|TRBV7-2
ASSSAGTLDTQY
>TRBJ1-6|few|TRBV7-9
ASMGSGTGNSPLH
>TRBJ1-4|once|TRBV9
ASSTGQTATNEKLF
>TRBJ2-1|.|TRBV4-3
ASRPNRDRLTDEQF
>TRBJ1-4|.|TRBV7-9
ASSAPGIHNEKLF
>TRBJ1-6|.|TRBV2
ASKRGRTQSSYNSPLH
>TRBJ2-2|.|TRBV6-1
ASSVTIGQVANTGELF
>TRBJ2-1|.|TRBV5-1
ASQITRTSSYNEQF
>TRBJ2-1|.|TRBV14
ASSQDRSGRSKNEQF
>TRBJ2-5|.|TRBV7-3
ASSRAGGRQETQY